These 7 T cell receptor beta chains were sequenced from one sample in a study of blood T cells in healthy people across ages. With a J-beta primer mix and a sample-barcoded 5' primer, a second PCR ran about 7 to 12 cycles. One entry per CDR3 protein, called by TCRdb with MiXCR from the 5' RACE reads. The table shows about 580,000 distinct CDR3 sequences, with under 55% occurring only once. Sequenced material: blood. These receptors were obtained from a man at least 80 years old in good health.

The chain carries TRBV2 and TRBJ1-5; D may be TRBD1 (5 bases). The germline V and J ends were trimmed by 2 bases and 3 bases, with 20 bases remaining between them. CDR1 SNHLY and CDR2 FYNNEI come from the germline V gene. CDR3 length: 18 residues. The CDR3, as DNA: TGTGCCAGCAGTGAAACCCCGGGAGGGCGGGGGTACAATCAGCCCCAGCATTTT. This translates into CASSETPGGRGYNQPQHF. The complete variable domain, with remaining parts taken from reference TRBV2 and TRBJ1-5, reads EPEVTQTPSHQVTQMGQEVILRCVPISNHLYFYWYRQILGQKVEFLVSFYNNEISEKSEIFDDQFSVERPDGSNFTLKIRSTKLEDSAMYFCASSETPGGRGYNQPQHFGDGTRLSIL.

The DNA of the CDR3 is TGTGCCAGCGGTTACAGCATGAACACTGAAGCTTTCTTT. Translation gives CASGYSMNTEAFF. The V and J genes are TRBV7-9 and TRBJ1-1; the D is unclear. Per germline, CDR1 SEHNR and CDR2 FQNEAQ (reference sequence). CDR3 length: 13 amino acids. Deletions cut 8 bases from V and 0 bases from J, with 10 bases between. Together with reference TRBV7-9 and TRBJ1-1, the CDR3 gives the full variable domain: DTGVSQNPRHKITKRGQNVTFRCDPISEHNRLYWYRQTLGQGPEFLTYFQNEAQLEKSRLLSDRFSAERPKGSFSTLEIQRTEQGDSAMYLCASGYSMNTEAFFGQGTRLTVV.

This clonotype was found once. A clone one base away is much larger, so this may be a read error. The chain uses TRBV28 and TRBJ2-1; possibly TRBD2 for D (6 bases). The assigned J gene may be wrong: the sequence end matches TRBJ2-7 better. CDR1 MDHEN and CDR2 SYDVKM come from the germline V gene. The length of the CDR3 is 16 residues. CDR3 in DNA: TGTGCCAGCAGCCTCCGGGGGTCCAGCTCCTACAATGAGCAGTACTTC. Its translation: CASSLRGSSSYNEQYF.

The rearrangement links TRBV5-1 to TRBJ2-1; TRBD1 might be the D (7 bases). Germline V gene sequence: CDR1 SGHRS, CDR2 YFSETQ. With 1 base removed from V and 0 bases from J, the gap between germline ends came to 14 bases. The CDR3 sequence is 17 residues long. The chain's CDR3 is CASSLNRGLSSYNEQFF. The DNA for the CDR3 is TGCGCCAGCAGCTTGAACAGGGGACTGAGCTCCTACAATGAGCAGTTCTTC. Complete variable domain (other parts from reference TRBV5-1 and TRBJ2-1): KAGVTQTPRYLIKTRGQQVTLSCSPISGHRSVSWYQQTPGQGLQFLFEYFSETQRNKGNFPGRFSGRQFSNSRSEMNVSTLELGDSALYLCASSLNRGLSSYNEQFFGPGTRLTVL.

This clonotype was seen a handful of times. In DNA form, the CDR3 reads TGCAGTGCTAGGGTCTATCGCGGAATGTACCAAGAGACCCAGTACTTC. It translates to CSARVYRGMYQETQYF. V gene TRBV20-1 combines with J gene TRBJ2-5; D call uncertain. This CDR3 is built from 16 residues. Deletions cut 3 bases from V and 0 bases from J, with 17 bases between. Germline CDR1 DFQATT, CDR2 SNEGSKA (reference sequence).

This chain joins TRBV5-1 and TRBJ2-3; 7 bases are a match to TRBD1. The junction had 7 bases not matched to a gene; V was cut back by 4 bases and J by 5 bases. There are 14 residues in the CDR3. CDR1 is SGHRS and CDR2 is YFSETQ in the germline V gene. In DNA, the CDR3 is TGCGCCAGCAGCCTTGACAGGGTGGAAGATACGCAGTATTTT. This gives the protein CASSLDRVEDTQYF. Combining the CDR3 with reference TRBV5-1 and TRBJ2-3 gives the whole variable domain KAGVTQTPRYLIKTRGQQVTLSCSPISGHRSVSWYQQTPGQGLQFLFEYFSETQRNKGNFPGRFSGRQFSNSRSEMNVSTLELGDSALYLCASSLDRVEDTQYFGPGTRLTVL.

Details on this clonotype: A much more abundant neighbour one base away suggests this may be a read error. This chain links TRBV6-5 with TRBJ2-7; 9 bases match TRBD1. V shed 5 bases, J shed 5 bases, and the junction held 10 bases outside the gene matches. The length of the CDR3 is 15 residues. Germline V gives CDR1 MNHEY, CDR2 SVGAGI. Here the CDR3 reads CASSEAQGAWNEQYF. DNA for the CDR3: TGTGCCAGCAGTGAGGCACAGGGGGCGTGGAACGAGCAGTACTTC.